This TCR beta chain was captured by sequencing in a study of T cell responses to AZD1222 COVID-19 vaccine. The CDR3 covers 14 residues. The V gene's germline CDR1 is SNHLY and CDR2 FYNNEI. V was clipped by 7 bases and J by 4 bases; unmatched bases: 9. Assay used: immunoSEQ multiplex PCR; TCRdb lists only in-frame clones, some missing. The sample lists about 140,000 clones; about 90% were seen once. The V gene is TRBV2, the J gene TRBJ1-2, with TRBD1 matching 7 bases. This clonotype originated in an adult who received the AZD1222 COVID-19 vaccine. The input for sequencing was peripheral blood, taken 28 days after the second AZD1222 dose. CDR3 loop: CASTNRGDSYGYTF. The CDR3 DNA follows: TGTGCCAGCACTAATAGGGGGGACAGCTATGGCTACACCTTC.